A selection of T cell receptor beta chains follows, all from one sample in a study of human T cells and chemical hapten exposure. One entry per CDR3 protein, called by TCRdb with MiXCR from the RACE reads. The sample includes roughly 94,000 distinct CDR3 sequences, about 9.3% of them seen just once. The source material was whole blood, sampled in connection with sensitization to the hapten diphenylcyclopropenone (DPC). The receptors were sampled from a woman aged 40 to 50 with alopecia areata. Some clones in this sample may be carry-over from other donors' samples. Each CDR3 is given with its conserved first and last residue. The D gene is left open where the match is weak. Some rows have no size entry. The others give once, few or many, or a class for an expanded clone.

d_call | clone_size | j_call | cdr3_length | v_call | cdr3_nt | cdr3_aa
TRBD1 | many | TRBJ1-2 | 14 | TRBV28 | TGTGCCAGCAGTCCACGGACAGGGGTTAGAGGCTACACCTTC | CASSPRTGVRGYTF
. | . | TRBJ1-2 | 14 | TRBV2 | TGTGCCAAGAAGACGGGGGGACCCCCCGACGGCTACACCTTC | CAKKTGGPPDGYTF
. | . | TRBJ2-3 | 14 | TRBV7-3 | TGTGCCAGCAGCTACCAAGCGGGCACAGATACGCAGTATTTT | CASSYQAGTDTQYF
. | many | TRBJ2-3 | 15 | TRBV20-1 | TGCAGTGCTAGAGGCCCACTTACTAGCCCAGATACGCAGTATTTT | CSARGPLTSPDTQYF
TRBD1 | many | TRBJ1-5 | 14 | TRBV6-2/TRBV6-3 | TGTGCCAGCAGGCGGACAGGAGGCAATCAGCCCCAGCATTTT | CASRRTGGNQPQHF
. | many | TRBJ1-4 | 14 | TRBV6-5 | TGTGCCAGCAGTTACGGGGGCAGGAATGAAAAACTGTTTTTT | CASSYGGRNEKLFF
. | . | TRBJ1-3 | 15 | TRBV12-3/TRBV12-4 | TGTGCCAGCAGTCCGAGTCGCGGAAACAGAAACACCATATATTTT | CASSPSRGNRNTIYF
. | few | TRBJ2-1 | 12 | TRBV29-1 | TGCAGCGTTGGCTCCCGATCCAATGAGCAGTTCTTC | CSVGSRSNEQFF
. | . | TRBJ1-3 | 18 | TRBV4-3 | TGCGCCAGCAGCCAAGATCGGTCCGACCTCCTCTCTGGAAACACCATATATTTT | CASSQDRSDLLSGNTIYF
. | . | TRBJ1-3 | 19 | TRBV6-6 | TGTGCCAGCAGTTACCCAAAAGGTCAGGATACGGGGCCTGGAAACACCATATATTTT | CASSYPKGQDTGPGNTIYF
. | few | TRBJ1-5 | 14 | TRBV2 | TGTGCCAGCAGTGTCCGGGGTGGCAATCAGCCCCAGCATTTT | CASSVRGGNQPQHF
. | . | TRBJ1-2 | 13 | TRBV28 | TGTGCCAGCAGTTTGAACAGGGACTATGGCTACACCTTC | CASSLNRDYGYTF
TRBD1 | many | TRBJ1-5 | 15 | TRBV18 | TGTGCCAGCTCACGCGGGACAGGGGGCGGTCAGCCCCAGCATTTT | CASSRGTGGGQPQHF
. | few | TRBJ2-2 | 12 | TRBV12-3/TRBV12-4 | TGTGCCAGCAGCGGGGGCACCGGGGAGCTGTTTTTT | CASSGGTGELFF
. | few | TRBJ1-1 | 17 | TRBV4-1 | TGCGCCAGCAGCCAACATTCACCCGGGACGATGAACACTGAAGCTTTCTTT | CASSQHSPGTMNTEAFF
TRBD1 | . | TRBJ2-6 | 17 | TRBV28 | TGTGCCAGCAGTCCGGGACAGGGAAGCTCTGGGGCCAACGTCCTGACTTTC | CASSPGQGSSGANVLTF
. | many | TRBJ1-6 | 12 | TRBV28 | TGTGCCAGCAGTTTGGTAAATTCACCCCTCCACTTT | CASSLVNSPLHF
TRBD2 | . | TRBJ2-7 | 18 | TRBV6-5 | TGTGCCAGCAGCCAGGGGACTAGCGGAGTCCATCGTCCCTACGAGCAGTACTTC | CASSQGTSGVHRPYEQYF
. | . | TRBJ2-7 | 15 | TRBV12-3/TRBV12-4 | TGTGCCAGCAGTTTAAATTCTCACGGATCGGTCGAGCAGTACTTC | CASSLNSHGSVEQYF
. | many | TRBJ1-6 | 16 | TRBV9 | TGTGCCAGCAGCGTAGGGGACCGGACTATTGGGGTACCCCTCCACTTT | CASSVGDRTIGVPLHF
. | few | TRBJ2-3 | 14 | TRBV30 | TGTGCCTGGAGCATAGGGGGGGCCACAGATACGCAGTATTTT | CAWSIGGATDTQYF
TRBD1 | . | TRBJ1-5 | 14 | TRBV27 | TGTGCCAGCAGGACGGGACAGGCAAATCAGCCCCAGCATTTT | CASRTGQANQPQHF
. | . | TRBJ2-2 | 13 | TRBV3-1 | TGTGCCAGCAGCTTCGGACTCCCCGGGGAGCTGTTTTTT | CASSFGLPGELFF
. | many | TRBJ2-1 | 16 | TRBV6-5 | TGTGCCAGCAGTTACGGGACGCCGAGCTCCTACAATGAGCAGTTCTTC | CASSYGTPSSYNEQFF
. | . | TRBJ2-3 | 15 | TRBV6-5 | TGTGCCAGCAGGGCGATTCGCCGTAGCACAGATACGCAGTATTTT | CASRAIRRSTDTQYF
. | few | TRBJ2-2 | 13 | TRBV4-2 | TGTGCCAGCAGCGGCGTGCACACCGGGGAGCTGTTTTTT | CASSGVHTGELFF
TRBD2 | many | TRBJ2-7 | 15 | TRBV28 | TGTGCCAGCAGTGCCCCGGGACTAGCGGCCTACGAGCAGTACTTC | CASSAPGLAAYEQYF
TRBD1 | few | TRBJ2-1 | 16 | TRBV4-3 | TGCGCCAGCAGCCGGGGCAGGGGGAGCTCCTACAATGAGCAGTTCTTC | CASSRGRGSSYNEQFF
TRBD1 | many | TRBJ1-5 | 14 | TRBV27 | TGTGCCAGCAGTTTAGGACAGGGTATCGGGCCCCAGCATTTT | CASSLGQGIGPQHF
. | few | TRBJ1-5 | 15 | TRBV7-2 | TGTGCCAGCAGCTTAGATCAGGGTTCAAGACAGCCCCAGCATTTT | CASSLDQGSRQPQHF
. | many | TRBJ2-7 | 17 | TRBV6-1 | TGTGCCAGCAGTGTAAAGCCCAGTCCCCGAGGCTCCTACGAGCAGTACTTC | CASSVKPSPRGSYEQYF
. | many | TRBJ2-2 | 16 | TRBV7-8 | TGTGCCAGCAGCCCAGTAGGGGGAGCGAACACCGGGGAGCTGTTTTTT | CASSPVGGANTGELFF
. | . | TRBJ1-5 | 14 | TRBV20-1 | TGCAGTGCTAGAGAAGGGGCCAACAATCAGCCCCAGCATTTT | CSAREGANNQPQHF
TRBD2 | many | TRBJ2-7 | 15 | TRBV9 | TGTGCCAGCAGCGTAGGGGGTAGCGGGAGCTACGAGCAGTACTTC | CASSVGGSGSYEQYF
. | many | TRBJ2-7 | 13 | TRBV29-1 | TGCAGCGTCGCGTGGGACGGGTACTACGAGCAGTACTTC | CSVAWDGYYEQYF
. | many | TRBJ1-4 | 12 | TRBV7-9 | TGTGCCAGCACCCAAAGGGGGGAAAAACTGTTTTTT | CASTQRGEKLFF
TRBD1 | . | TRBJ1-2 | 14 | TRBV12-3/TRBV12-4 | TGTGCCAGCAGTCGAAACAGGGGAAACTATGGCTACACCTTC | CASSRNRGNYGYTF
. | few | TRBJ2-6 | 17 | TRBV14 | TGTGCCAGCAGCCAAGGGACTGGGCGTGGTAGGGCCAACGTCCTGACTTTC | CASSQGTGRGRANVLTF
. | . | TRBJ2-5 | 15 | TRBV4-1 | TGCGCCAGCAGCCAGACCCGGATGTCCCAAGAGACCCAGTACTTC | CASSQTRMSQETQYF
. | many | TRBJ1-5 | 13 | TRBV20-1 | TGCAGTGCCAAAAGGCTAGACAATCAGCCCCAGCATTTT | CSAKRLDNQPQHF
TRBD1 | . | TRBJ1-2 | 15 | TRBV5-6 | TGTGCCAGCAGCTTGACCGGGACAGGGCTATATGGCTACACCTTC | CASSLTGTGLYGYTF
. | few | TRBJ1-1 | 12 | TRBV29-1 | TGCAGCGTTGGGGGCATGAACACTGAAGCTTTCTTT | CSVGGMNTEAFF